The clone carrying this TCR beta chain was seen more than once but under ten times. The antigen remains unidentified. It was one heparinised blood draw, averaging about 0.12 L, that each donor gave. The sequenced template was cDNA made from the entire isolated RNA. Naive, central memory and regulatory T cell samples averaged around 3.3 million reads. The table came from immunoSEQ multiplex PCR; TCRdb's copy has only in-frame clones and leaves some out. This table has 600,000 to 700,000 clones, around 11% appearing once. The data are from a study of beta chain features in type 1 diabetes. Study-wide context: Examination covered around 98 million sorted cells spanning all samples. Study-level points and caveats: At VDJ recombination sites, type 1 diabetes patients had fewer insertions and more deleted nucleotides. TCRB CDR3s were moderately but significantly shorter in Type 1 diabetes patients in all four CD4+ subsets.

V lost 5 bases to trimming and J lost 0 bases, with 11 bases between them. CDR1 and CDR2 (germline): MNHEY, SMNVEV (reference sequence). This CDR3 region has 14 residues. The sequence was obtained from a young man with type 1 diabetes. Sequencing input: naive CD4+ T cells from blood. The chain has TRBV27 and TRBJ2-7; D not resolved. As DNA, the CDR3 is TGTGCCAGCAGTCGACTCGGCAACTCCTACGAGCAGTACTTC. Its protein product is CASSRLGNSYEQYF.